This entry concerns a single T cell receptor beta chain. The data stem from a study of blood T cell repertoires in COVID-19. Turning to the study itself: Both acute and convalescent COVID-19 samples were obtained from the United States, Italy and Spain. Sample material is recorded as cDNA or gDNA derived from T cells, B-cell-depleted T cells, or PBMCs.

Germline loops: CDR1 SNHLY, CDR2 FYNNEI. Trimming removed 9 bases from V and 0 bases from J, with 11 bases in between. CDR3 size: 14 residues. In the source study's methods: Using reference gene primer amplification, nucleated cell counts were estimated. Here immunoSEQ multiplex PCR was the method, and the copy in TCRdb shows in-frame clones only, minus some. The D gene and trimming were derived from the DNA, and the V and J assignments and clone size from that table. This table has about 240,000 clones, roughly 80% appearing once. This TCR was recovered from a woman between 55 and 75 years old with active or convalescent COVID-19. V is TRBV2 and J is TRBJ1-4, with D unclear. The material sequenced was peripheral blood. CDR3 nucleotides: TGTGCCAGTCACTACGGAGCAACTAATGAAAAACTGTTTTTT. Amino acid sequence: CASHYGATNEKLFF.